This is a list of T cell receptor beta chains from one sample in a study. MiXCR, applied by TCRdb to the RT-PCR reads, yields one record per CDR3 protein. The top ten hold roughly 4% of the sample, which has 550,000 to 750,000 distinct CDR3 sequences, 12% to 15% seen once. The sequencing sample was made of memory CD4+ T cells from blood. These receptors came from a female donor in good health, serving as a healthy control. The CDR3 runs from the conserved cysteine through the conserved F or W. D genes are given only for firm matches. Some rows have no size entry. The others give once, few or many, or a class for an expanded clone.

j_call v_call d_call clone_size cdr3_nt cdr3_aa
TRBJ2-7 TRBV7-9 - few TGTGCCAGCAGCAGGGTGGAAGGCCTCTACGAGCAGTACTTC CASSRVEGLYEQYF
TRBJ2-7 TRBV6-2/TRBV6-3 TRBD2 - TGTGCCAGCAGTTACTCGGGACTAGCGGTCGATCCCTACGAGCAGTACTTC CASSYSGLAVDPYEQYF
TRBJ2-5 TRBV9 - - TGTGCCAGCAGCGCGAGGGACCCTGACCAAGAGACCCAGTACTTC CASSARDPDQETQYF
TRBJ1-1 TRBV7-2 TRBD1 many TGTGCCAGCAGTCGACAGGGCTGGTGGGCTGAAGCTTTCTTT CASSRQGWWAEAFF
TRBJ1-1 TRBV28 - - TGTGCCAGCAGTGCCCCAACTCGAGGAAACACTGAAGCTTTCTTT CASSAPTRGNTEAFF
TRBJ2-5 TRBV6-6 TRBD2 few TGTGCCAGCAGCCCCGGACTAGGTGGGGAGACCCAGTACTTC CASSPGLGGETQYF
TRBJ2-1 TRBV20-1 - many TGCAGTGCCCCGACCCGAACCGGCAGGGACGGGCAGTTCTTC CSAPTRTGRDGQFF
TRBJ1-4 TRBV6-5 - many TGTGCCAGCAGTTACCTGGGTTTAGGGGACCAACTGTTTTTT CASSYLGLGDQLFF
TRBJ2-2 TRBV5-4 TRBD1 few TGTGCCAGCAGCTTGTGGGACAGGGTTTCAACCGGGGAGCTGTTTTTT CASSLWDRVSTGELFF
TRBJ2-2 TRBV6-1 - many TGTGCCAGCAGAGGACGGGAGCCCAACACCGGGGAGCTGTTTTTT CASRGREPNTGELFF
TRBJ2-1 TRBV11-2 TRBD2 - TGTGCCAGCAGAAGACTAGCGGGAGGGCCTGAGTTCTTC CASRRLAGGPEFF
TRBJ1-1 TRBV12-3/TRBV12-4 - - TGTGCCAGCCAAAGTGAGGCCAACACTGAAGCTTTCTTT CASQSEANTEAFF
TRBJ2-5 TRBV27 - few TGTGCCAGCAGTCCATCCCCGGGCTCCCTCCGAGGGACCCAGTACTTC CASSPSPGSLRGTQYF
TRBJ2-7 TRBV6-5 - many TGTGCCACCATTAAAGACGCTACCTCCTACGAGCAGTACTTC CATIKDATSYEQYF
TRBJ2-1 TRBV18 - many TGTGCCAGCTCACCAAGTGGCGGGATTTACAATGAGCAGTTCTTC CASSPSGGIYNEQFF
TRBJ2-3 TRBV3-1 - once TGTGCCAGCAGCCAAGGACTATTCGATACGCAGTATTTT CASSQGLFDTQYF
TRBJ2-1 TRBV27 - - TGTGCCAGTACTAACAGGGATGAGCAGTTATTC CASTNRDEQLF
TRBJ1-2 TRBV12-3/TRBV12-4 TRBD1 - TGTGCCAGCACTATCACAGGGGGAGGCTATGGCTACACCTTC CASTITGGGYGYTF
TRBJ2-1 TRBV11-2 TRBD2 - TGTGCCAGCAGCTTAGGACTAGCGAGAGGGTCCCAGTTCTTC CASSLGLARGSQFF
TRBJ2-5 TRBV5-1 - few TGCGCCAGCAGCTTGGAAATCTTGCAAGAGACCCAGTACTTC CASSLEILQETQYF
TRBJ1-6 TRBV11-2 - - TGTGCCAGCAGCTCCCGGGCCACGAACCCCTTGGTTTCACCCCTCCACTTT CASSSRATNPLVSPLHF
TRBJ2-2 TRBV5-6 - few TGTGCCAGCAGCCCTCTTGGGGGCTACACCGGGGAGCTGTTTTTT CASSPLGGYTGELFF
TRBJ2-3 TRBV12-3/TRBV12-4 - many TGTGCCAGCAGCCCACTCGACTCTTCCACAGATACGCAGTATTTT CASSPLDSSTDTQYF
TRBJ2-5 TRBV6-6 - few TGTGCCAGCAGTTACTCGGGTGCAGAAGAGACCCAGTACTTC CASSYSGAEETQYF
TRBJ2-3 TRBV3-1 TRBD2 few TGTGCCAGCAGCCAAGATTGGGGGGGAGGCACAGATACGCAGTATTTT CASSQDWGGGTDTQYF
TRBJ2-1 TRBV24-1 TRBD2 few TGTGCCACCAGTGTTGGTAGCGGGGTCATTCTCGACCGGGAGCAGTTCTTC CATSVGSGVILDREQFF
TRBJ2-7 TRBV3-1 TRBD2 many TGTGCCAGCAGCCAACTAGCGGGTAACCACGAGCAGTACTTC CASSQLAGNHEQYF
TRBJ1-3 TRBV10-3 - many TGTGCCATCAGTGAGTCCAGCAGGGACTCTGGAAACACCATATATTTT CAISESSRDSGNTIYF
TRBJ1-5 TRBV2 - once TGTGCCAGCAGTGATGTGGTCGCTGGTAATCAGCCCCAGCATTTT CASSDVVAGNQPQHF
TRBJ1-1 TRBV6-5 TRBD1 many TGTGCCAGCAGCGCAGGGGGCATGAACACTGAAGCTTTCTTT CASSAGGMNTEAFF
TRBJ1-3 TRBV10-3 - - TGTGCCATCAGCCTGGGACCAGGGAACACCATATATTTT CAISLGPGNTIYF